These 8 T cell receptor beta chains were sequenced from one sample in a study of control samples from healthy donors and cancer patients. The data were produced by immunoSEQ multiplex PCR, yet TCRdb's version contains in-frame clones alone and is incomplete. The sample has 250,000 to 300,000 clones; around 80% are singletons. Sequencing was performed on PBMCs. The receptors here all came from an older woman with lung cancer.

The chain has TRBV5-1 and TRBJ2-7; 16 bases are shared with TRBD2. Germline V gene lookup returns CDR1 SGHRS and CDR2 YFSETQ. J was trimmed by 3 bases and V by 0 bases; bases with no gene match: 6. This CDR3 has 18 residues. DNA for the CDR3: TGCGCCAGCAGCTTGGCGGGACTAGCGGGGGGGCAGGTCTACGAGCAGTACTTC. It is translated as CASSLAGLAGGQVYEQYF. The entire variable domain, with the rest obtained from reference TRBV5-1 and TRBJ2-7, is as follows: KAGVTQTPRYLIKTRGQQVTLSCSPISGHRSVSWYQQTPGQGLQFLFEYFSETQRNKGNFPGRFSGRQFSNSRSEMNVSTLELGDSALYLCASSLAGLAGGQVYEQYFGPGTRLTVT.

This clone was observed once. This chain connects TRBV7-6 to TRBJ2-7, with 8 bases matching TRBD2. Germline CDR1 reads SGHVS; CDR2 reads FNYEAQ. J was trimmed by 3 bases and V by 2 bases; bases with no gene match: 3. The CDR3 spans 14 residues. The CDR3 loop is CASSLLAGNYEQYF. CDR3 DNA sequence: TGTGCCAGCAGCTTACTAGCGGGTAACTACGAGCAGTACTTC.

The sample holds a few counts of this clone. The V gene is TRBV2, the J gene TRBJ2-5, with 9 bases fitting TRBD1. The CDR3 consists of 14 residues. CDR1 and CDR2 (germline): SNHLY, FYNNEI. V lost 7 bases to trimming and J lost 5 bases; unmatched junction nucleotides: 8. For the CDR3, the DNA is TGTGCCAGCACGTCACAGGGGGCTCAGGAGACCCAGTACTTC. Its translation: CASTSQGAQETQYF.

As DNA, the CDR3 is TGTGCCACCAGCAGAGATAGGGGGACAGGGGGCACTGAAGCTTTCTTT. Protein sequence: CATSRDRGTGGTEAFF. The chain recombines TRBV15 with TRBJ1-1, with TRBD1 identical over 11 bases. The CDR3 is 16 residues long. The germline CDR1 and CDR2 sequences are LNHNV and YYDKDF (reference sequence). Trimming took 0 bases from V and 4 from J; bases not matched to a gene: 4.

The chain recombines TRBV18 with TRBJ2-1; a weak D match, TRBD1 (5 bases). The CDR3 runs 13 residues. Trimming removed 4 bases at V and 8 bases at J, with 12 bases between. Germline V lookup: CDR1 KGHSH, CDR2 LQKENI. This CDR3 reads CASSQGMVDEQFF. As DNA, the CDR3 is TGTGCCAGCTCACAGGGGATGGTGGATGAGCAGTTCTTC.

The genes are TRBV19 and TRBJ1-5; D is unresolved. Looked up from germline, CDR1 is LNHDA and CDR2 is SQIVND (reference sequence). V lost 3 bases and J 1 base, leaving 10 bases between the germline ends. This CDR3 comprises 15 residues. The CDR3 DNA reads TGTGCCAGTAGTATTGGGTGGGCCAGCAATCAGCCCCAGCATTTT. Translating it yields CASSIGWASNQPQHF.

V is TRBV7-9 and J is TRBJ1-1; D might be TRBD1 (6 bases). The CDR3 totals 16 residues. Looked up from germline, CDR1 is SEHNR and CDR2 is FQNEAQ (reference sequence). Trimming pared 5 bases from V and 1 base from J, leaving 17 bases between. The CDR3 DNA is TGTGCCAGCAGCCGCGGGGCAGGGGAAGGGAACACTGAAGCTTTCTTT. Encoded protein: CASSRGAGEGNTEAFF.

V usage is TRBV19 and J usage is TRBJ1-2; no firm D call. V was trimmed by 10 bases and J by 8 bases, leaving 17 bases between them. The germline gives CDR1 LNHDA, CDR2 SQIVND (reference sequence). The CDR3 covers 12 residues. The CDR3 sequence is CATQRMREGYTF. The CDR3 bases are TGTGCCACCCAAAGGATGAGGGAAGGCTACACCTTC. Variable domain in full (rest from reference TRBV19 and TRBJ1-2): DGGITQSPKYLFRKEGQNVTLSCEQNLNHDAMYWYRQDPGQGLRLIYYSQIVNDFQKGDIAEGYSVSREKKESFPLTVTSAQKNPTAFYLCATQRMREGYTFGSGTRLTVV.